These 23 T cell receptor beta chains came from one sample sequenced in a study of quantifying T cell responses using KT2 cells. Study overall: Reverse transcription used primers in the TCR alpha and beta constant regions.

Each cDNA got a UMI-containing oligo ligated at its 3' end. The first PCR ran roughly 4 cycles with an equimolar RC1.1 and RC1.2 beta primer mix. TCRdb ran MiXCR on the UMI-ligation and nested PCR reads and lists one entry per CDR3 protein. The repertoire holds 40,000 to 50,000 distinct CDR3 sequences, 15% to 20% seen once, with less than 45% in the top ten. Sequences were obtained from PBMCs spiked with cells of the T cell clone KT2. These receptors all come from a human donor.

This clonotype was counted ten times or more. The V call is TRBV9, the J call TRBJ2-1; 9 nucleotides match TRBD2. Trimming removed 4 bases from V and 3 bases from J; junction bases left unmatched: 5. This CDR3 spans 15 amino acids. The V gene's germline CDR1 is SGDLS and CDR2 YYNGEE. The CDR3: CASSFRSGGYNEQFF. DNA of the CDR3: TGTGCCAGCAGCTTCCGTAGCGGGGGCTACAATGAGCAGTTCTTC.

This clonotype was picked up a small number of times. The CDR3 is CSVPSGKRTNEKLFF. CDR3 coding DNA: TGCAGTGTTCCGTCAGGGAAAAGGACTAATGAAAAACTGTTTTTT. V usage is TRBV20-1 and J usage is TRBJ1-4; possible D gene TRBD1, 5 bases. V was clipped by 7 bases and J by 2 bases, with 17 bases between them. CDR3 length equals 15 residues. Germline loops: CDR1 DFQATT, CDR2 SNEGSKA (reference sequence).

The rearrangement links TRBV5-1 to TRBJ1-1; TRBD1 might be the D (5 bases). This CDR3 spans 16 amino acids. Per the germline V gene, CDR1 is SGHRS and CDR2 is YFSETQ. With 4 bases removed from V and 5 bases from J, the gap between germline ends came to 21 bases. CDR3: CASSPIGASGKTEAFF. The DNA of the CDR3 is TGCGCCAGCAGCCCAATTGGGGCGTCAGGGAAAACTGAAGCTTTCTTT.

The chain carries TRBV28 and TRBJ2-4; 12 nucleotides line up with TRBD2. From germline, CDR1 is MDHEN and CDR2 SYDVKM. Germline trimming cut 6 bases from V and 7 bases from J; bases unmatched to any gene: 7. This CDR3 is built from 15 residues. CDR3: CASSTLAGGRNIQYF. The CDR3 DNA reads as TGTGCCAGCAGCACTCTAGCGGGAGGGAGGAACATTCAGTACTTC.

This clonotype was counted between two and nine times. The genes are TRBV6-2 or TRBV6-3 and TRBJ2-5, with no clear D. Trimming removed 2 bases from V and 3 bases from J, with 4 bases in between. Germline V gene data show CDR1 as MNHEY and CDR2 as SVGEGT. This CDR3 has 12 amino acids. In DNA, the CDR3 is TGTGCCAGCAGTTACCCCGAAGAGACCCAGTACTTC. It yields the protein CASSYPEETQYF.

The chain carries TRBV7-9 and TRBJ2-7, with unresolved D. V was pared by 1 base and J by 4 bases, with 14 bases between. The germline V gene has CDR1 SEHNR and CDR2 FQNEAQ (reference sequence). This CDR3 contains 15 residues. The CDR3 DNA follows: TGTGCCAGCAGCTTAGTGTGGTCCCCTGAGTACGAGCAGTACTTC. It specifies CASSLVWSPEYEQYF.

The rearrangement links TRBV5-4 to TRBJ2-3, with 8 positions matching TRBD1. The V and J ends lost 4 bases and 4 bases, in that order; junction bases with no gene match: 5. Germline V lookup: CDR1 SGHNT, CDR2 YYREEE (reference sequence). The CDR3 loop spans 14 amino acids. The CDR3 nucleotides are TGTGCCAGCAGCCGACAGGGGTGGGCAGATACGCAGTATTTT. Translating it yields CASSRQGWADTQYF.

This clonotype was recorded a few times. V gene TRBV11-3 combines with J gene TRBJ2-4; D call uncertain. Per the germline V gene, CDR1 is SGHNT and CDR2 is YENEEA. The V end was cut by 4 bases, the J end by 1 base, with 5 bases between. This CDR3 is built from 13 residues. CDR3 coding DNA: TGTGCCAGCAGCTACGGGGCCAAAAACATTCAGTACTTC. Translated, it gives CASSYGAKNIQYF.

The V gene is TRBV20-1, the J gene TRBJ2-5; D gene uncertain. Trimming took 2 bases from V and 2 from J, leaving 9 bases between them. Per the germline V gene, CDR1 is DFQATT and CDR2 is SNEGSKA (reference sequence). There are 13 residues in the CDR3. The DNA for the CDR3 is TGCAGTGCTAGAAGACTTAGACAAGAGACCCAGTACTTC. The encoded protein is CSARRLRQETQYF.

The table lists this clonotype with a few counts. The CDR3 DNA reads as TGCGCCAGCAGCCAAGATCAAACTAACTATGGCTACACCTTC. The encoded protein is CASSQDQTNYGYTF. The rearrangement links TRBV4-1 to TRBJ1-2; no reliable D call. Germline lookup yields CDR1 MGHRA and CDR2 YSYEKL. V was cut by 0 bases and J by 0 bases, with 5 bases left in between. The CDR3 has 14 amino acids.

This clonotype occurred many times. The gene calls are TRBV24-1 and TRBJ2-3, with D hard to call. The CDR3 totals 14 residues. V was clipped by 5 bases and J by 0 bases, with 8 bases between them. The germline V gene encodes CDR1 KGHDR and CDR2 SFDVKD. The CDR3 DNA reads as TGTGCCACCAGTGGTGGAGTTAGCACAGATACGCAGTATTTT. This codes for CATSGGVSTDTQYF.

The chain joins TRBV14 to TRBJ2-2, with D possibly matching TRBD1 (6 bases). Germline lookup yields CDR1 SGHDN and CDR2 FVKESK. The V and J ends lost 4 bases and 4 bases respectively, with 10 bases between them. The CDR3 runs 14 residues. In DNA, the CDR3 is TGTGCCAGCAGCCGACAGGCCCCCACCGGGGAGCTGTTTTTT. This translates into CASSRQAPTGELFF.

This clonotype was seen more than once but under ten times. The rearrangement links TRBV9 to TRBJ2-7; TRBD1 aligns across 9 bases. This CDR3 comprises 16 residues. V dropped 3 bases and J dropped 5; count of bases not matched to a gene: 12. Germline assignment: CDR1 SGDLS and CDR2 YYNGEE. The CDR3 DNA reads TGTGCCAGCAGCGCAACAGGGGGCGCCGGATTGAACGAGCAGTACTTC. This translates into CASSATGGAGLNEQYF.

The chain joins TRBV5-1 to TRBJ2-1; 7 positions match TRBD1. V dropped 4 bases and J dropped 0; count of bases not matched to a gene: 7. This CDR3 has 16 residues. Germline lookup yields CDR1 SGHRS and CDR2 YFSETQ. The CDR3 loop reads CASSPHRGLSYNEQFF. The DNA of the CDR3 is TGCGCCAGCAGCCCTCACAGGGGTCTCTCCTACAATGAGCAGTTCTTC.

The chain links TRBV5-6 to TRBJ2-2; no clear D gene. This CDR3 is 16 amino acids long. Per germline, CDR1 SGHDT and CDR2 YYEEEE. V gave up 7 bases and J gave up 2 bases, with 18 bases separating them. CDR3 bases: TGTGCCAGCTACCGGTCGTCCGGGTCCAACACCGGGGAGCTGTTTTTT. It yields the protein CASYRSSGSNTGELFF.

The V and J genes are TRBV6-2 or TRBV6-3 and TRBJ1-5; D is unclear. Looked up from germline, CDR1 is MNHEY and CDR2 is SVGEGT. V gave up 2 bases and J gave up 0 bases, with 2 bases separating them. The CDR3 is 13 amino acids. The CDR3 loop is CASSYNSNQPQHF. In DNA form, the CDR3 reads TGTGCCAGCAGTTACAATAGCAATCAGCCCCAGCATTTT.

The J gene is TRBJ2-1, the V gene TRBV28, with 7 bases fitting TRBD2. Germline values: CDR1 MDHEN, CDR2 SYDVKM. After removal of 6 bases from V and 10 bases from J, the junction contained 18 bases not matched to a gene. The CDR3 has 16 residues. CDR3 loop: CASSPLRERDPGEQFF. DNA for the CDR3: TGTGCCAGCAGCCCCCTGAGGGAGCGGGACCCCGGGGAGCAGTTCTTC. Full variable domain (remainder filled in from reference TRBV28 and TRBJ2-1): DVKVTQSSRYLVKRTGEKVFLECVQDMDHENMFWYRQDPGLGLRLIYFSYDVKMKEKGDIPEGYSVSREKKERFSLILESASTNQTSMYLCASSPLRERDPGEQFFGPGTRLTVL.

This chain connects TRBV7-3 to TRBJ2-1, with TRBD2 matching 9 bases. Per the germline V gene, CDR1 is SGHTA and CDR2 is FQGTGA. The CDR3 sequence is 16 residues long. Trimming removed 1 base from V and 6 bases from J; junction bases left unmatched: 7. CDR3 DNA sequence: TGTGCCAGCAGCTTAATTGGCGGGGGGGCCCCCAATGAGCAGTTCTTC. This encodes CASSLIGGGAPNEQFF.

This clonotype turned up a few times. The V call is TRBV20-1, the J call TRBJ2-7; TRBD2 matches 16 bases. CDR3 size: 15 residues. The V gene's germline CDR1 is DFQATT and CDR2 SNEGSKA (reference sequence). CDR3 nucleotide sequence: TGCAGACCAGGGACTAGCGGGAGGGCCAGGTACGAGCAGTACTTC. Amino acids: CRPGTSGRARYEQYF.

This clonotype was detected many times. The genes are TRBV6-5 and TRBJ1-1; unclear D gene. V lost 7 bases and J lost 4, with 13 bases in between. Germline CDR1 and CDR2: MNHEY and SVGAGI. CDR3 length: 13 amino acids. The CDR3, as DNA: TGTGCCAGCATCCAACAAGGGAGCACTGAAGCTTTCTTT. It translates to CASIQQGSTEAFF.

This clonotype has a count of ten or more. The chain uses TRBV7-2 and TRBJ2-1, with a weak D call TRBD2 (6 bases). Germline CDR1 is SGHTA and CDR2 is FQGNSA. Trimming pared 0 bases from V and 0 bases from J, leaving 6 bases between. The CDR3 sequence is 15 residues long. DNA of the CDR3: TGTGCCAGCAGCTTAGCCGGGAGCTCCTACAATGAGCAGTTCTTC. This codes for CASSLAGSSYNEQFF. Supplemented by reference TRBV7-2 and TRBJ2-1, the full variable domain reads GAGVSQSPSNKVTEKGKDVELRCDPISGHTALYWYRQSLGQGLEFLIYFQGNSAPDKSGLPSDRFSAERTGGSVSTLTIQRTQQEDSAVYLCASSLAGSSYNEQFFGPGTRLTVL.

On this clonotype: One junction end does not reproduce the germline sequence, and a read error may be involved. This chain connects TRBV6-2 or TRBV6-3 to TRBJ1-6; perhaps TRBD1 as D (6 bases). The germline V gene encodes CDR1 MNHEY and CDR2 SVGEGT. The CDR3 is 12 residues long. In nucleotides, the CDR3 is TGTGCCAGCAGTCACAGGGATCCACCTCTCCACTTT. Amino acids: CASSHRDPPLHF.

V usage is TRBV6-5 and J usage is TRBJ2-6; tentative D call: TRBD2 (6 bases). Germline V CDR1 and CDR2: MNHEY, SVGAGI. V gave up 7 bases and J gave up 0 bases, with 19 bases separating them. The CDR3 consists of 18 residues. As DNA, the CDR3 is TGTGCCAGCACCGAAGGGGCGGGAAAAGACTCTGGGGCCAACGTCCTGACTTTC. Translating gives CASTEGAGKDSGANVLTF.